This T cell receptor (beta chain) appears in the sequencing data of a study of T cell clonotyping in hematopoietic cell transplantation. Trimming shortened V by 1 base and J by 2 bases, and 9 bases separated the two germline ends. Germline lookup yields CDR1 LGHNA and CDR2 YNFKEQ. This CDR3 contains 15 residues. To note about this clone: Its cognate antigen is unknown.

TCRdb's copy holds only in-frame clones and misses some; the assay was immunoSEQ multiplex PCR. The sample includes 10,000 or so clones, roughly nine tenths of them seen just once. Blood collection times were about day -28 and days 30, 100, 180 posttransplant. Study results and limitations: Few recipient clonotypes overlapped donors; over 95% were de novo at given depth.

The origin of this receptor is a human patient who had an allogeneic stem cell transplant, so the T cells may come from the graft donor. The donor label of this sample is uncertain. Some clones in this sample may be carry-over from other donors' samples. Sequencing used PBMCs, obtained 180 days after allogeneic stem cell transplant. The J gene is TRBJ1-5, the V gene TRBV4-2, with D possibly TRBD1 on 5 matching bases. The CDR3 is CASSQAGGGNQPQHF. The CDR3 region has the DNA TGTGCCAGCAGCCAAGCTGGGGGAGGCAATCAGCCCCAGCATTTT.